The 26 T cell receptor beta chains presented below share a single source sample, sequenced in a study of control samples from healthy donors and cancer patients. Sequencing was performed with immunoSEQ multiplex PCR; in TCRdb, only in-frame clones are kept and a portion is missing. The sample lists some 150,000 clones, roughly nine tenths occurring once. What was sequenced was blood. The receptors derive from a man aged 18 to 35 in good health.

J is TRBJ1-4 and V is TRBV7-9; D may be TRBD1 (6 bases). The CDR3 length is 16 residues. Looked up from germline, CDR1 is SEHNR and CDR2 is FQNEAQ (reference sequence). Trimming removed 6 bases from V and 4 bases from J, with 18 bases in between. The CDR3 protein is CASSWTLGQNNEKLFF. CDR3 nucleotides: TGTGCCAGCAGTTGGACCCTAGGACAGAATAATGAAAAACTGTTTTTT. Using reference TRBV7-9 and TRBJ1-4 for the parts outside the CDR3, the full variable domain is DTGVSQNPRHKITKRGQNVTFRCDPISEHNRLYWYRQTLGQGPEFLTYFQNEAQLEKSRLLSDRFSAERPKGSFSTLEIQRTEQGDSAMYLCASSWTLGQNNEKLFFGSGTQLSVL.

The CDR3 sequence is CASPGQSLYEAFF. The DNA of the CDR3 is TGTGCCAGTCCGGGACAGTCCCTTTATGAAGCTTTCTTT. This chain links TRBV2 with TRBJ1-1, with 7 bases matching TRBD1. Germline V gene sequence: CDR1 SNHLY, CDR2 FYNNEI. V was clipped by 9 bases and J by 7 bases; unmatched bases: 11. The CDR3 contains 13 residues.

The CDR3 bases are TGTGCCAGCCTGTCCCCTGGGGGGATGAATGGCTACACCTTC. It codes for CASLSPGGMNGYTF. The genes are TRBV19 and TRBJ1-2; TRBD1 might be the D (5 bases). The germline CDR1 and CDR2 sequences are LNHDA and SQIVND (reference sequence). This CDR3 is 14 amino acids long. V was clipped by 9 bases and J by 6 bases, with 20 bases between them.

The V call is TRBV11-3, the J call TRBJ2-1; D not resolved. Per the germline V gene, CDR1 is SGHNT and CDR2 is YENEEA. The ends were cut back, 0 bases at V and 0 bases at J, with 9 bases in the middle. CDR3 size: 16 residues. The CDR3 bases are TGTGCCAGCAGCTTAGAATCGGTCAGCTCCTACAATGAGCAGTTCTTC. Translating it yields CASSLESVSSYNEQFF. Full variable domain (outside the CDR3, taken from reference TRBV11-3 and TRBJ2-1): EAGVVQSPRYKIIEKKQPVAFWCNPISGHNTLYWYLQNLGQGPELLIRYENEEAVDDSQLPKDRFSAERLKGVDSTLKIQPAELGDSAVYLCASSLESVSSYNEQFFGPGTRLTVL.

The chain has TRBV28 and TRBJ1-4, with 9 bases lining up with TRBD1. J gave up 5 bases and V 4 bases, and 5 bases lay outside the gene matches. The CDR3 consists of 15 residues. Looked up from germline, CDR1 is MDHEN and CDR2 is SYDVKM. CDR3 loop: CASSSGDRENEKLFF. The CDR3 nucleotides read TGTGCCAGCAGTTCCGGGGACAGGGAGAATGAAAAACTGTTTTTT.

CDR3 in amino acids: CASSRRGAGGRETQYF. In DNA, the CDR3 is TGTGCCAGCAGCCGCCGAGGAGCGGGGGGTAGGGAGACCCAGTACTTC. This chain joins TRBV14 and TRBJ2-5, with 9 bases lining up with TRBD2. The V segment lost 4 bases and the J segment 5 bases; nucleotides outside the gene matches: 11. The CDR3 runs 16 residues. Germline V gives CDR1 SGHDN, CDR2 FVKESK.

The chain employs TRBV2 and TRBJ1-5; a weak D match, TRBD1 (5 bases). CDR1 and CDR2 (germline): SNHLY, FYNNEI. The V gene lost 2 bases and the J gene lost 2 bases, with 10 bases spanning the gap. This CDR3 comprises 15 residues. CDR3 DNA: TGTGCCAGCAGTGAATATGGGGACGGCAATCAGCCCCAGCATTTT. It specifies CASSEYGDGNQPQHF.

This chain uses TRBV2 with TRBJ1-6; D is unclear. The V and J ends lost 2 bases and 4 bases respectively, with 9 bases between them. The CDR3 sequence is 15 residues long. CDR1 and CDR2 from the germline V gene are SNHLY and FYNNEI. CDR3 region: CASSEKTVYNSPLHF. The CDR3 DNA sequence: TGTGCCAGCAGTGAAAAGACCGTATATAATTCACCCCTCCACTTT.

The rearrangement joins TRBV5-1 to TRBJ2-7; TRBD1 agrees at 10 bases. V shed 6 bases, J shed 4 bases, and the junction held 7 bases outside the gene matches. Germline V CDR1 and CDR2: SGHRS, YFSETQ. This CDR3 is built from 14 residues. The CDR3 sequence: CASIPTGGLYEQYF. The CDR3 DNA reads TGCGCCAGCATACCGACAGGGGGCCTTTACGAGCAGTACTTC. Supplemented by reference TRBV5-1 and TRBJ2-7, the full variable domain reads KAGVTQTPRYLIKTRGQQVTLSCSPISGHRSVSWYQQTPGQGLQFLFEYFSETQRNKGNFPGRFSGRQFSNSRSEMNVSTLELGDSALYLCASIPTGGLYEQYFGPGTRLTVT.

The chain is built from TRBV6-6 and TRBJ2-2, with no clear D. Germline lookup yields CDR1 MNHNY and CDR2 SVGAGI (reference sequence). The CDR3 has 15 residues. V was clipped by 6 bases and J by 5 bases, with 16 bases between them. The CDR3 DNA sequence: TGTGCCAGCAGGAGGCTGGCACCGAGTACCGGGGAGCTGTTTTTT. Its protein is CASRRLAPSTGELFF.

This chain links TRBV11-2 with TRBJ1-2; D is unresolved. Trimming took off 4 bases at V and 0 bases at J, with 15 bases between the two ends. Germline-derived CDR1 and CDR2 are SGHAT and FQNNGV. CDR3 size: 16 residues. Written as DNA, the CDR3 is TGTGCCAGCAGCTCCCTAAGGACGGAAGCTAACTATGGCTACACCTTC. Encoded protein: CASSSLRTEANYGYTF.

V is TRBV30 and J is TRBJ2-3; perhaps TRBD1 as D (6 bases). V lost 4 bases and J 3 bases, leaving 11 bases between the germline ends. Looked up from germline, CDR1 is GTSNPN and CDR2 is SVGIG (reference sequence). CDR3 length equals 13 residues. CDR3 loop: CAWNRAQTDTQYF. The CDR3 DNA reads as TGTGCCTGGAACAGGGCTCAAACAGATACGCAGTATTTT.

This sequence joins TRBV4-1 and TRBJ2-1, with D perhaps matching TRBD2 (5 bases). Trimming cost V 1 base and J 6 bases, with 16 bases left between them. CDR3 length equals 16 residues. Germline CDR1 is MGHRA and CDR2 is YSYEKL. The CDR3 nucleotides are TGCGCCAGCAGCCAAGTTGGGTCGGGATCCGTCAATGAGCAGTTCTTC. It is translated as CASSQVGSGSVNEQFF.

V gene TRBV6-5 combines with J gene TRBJ1-4; weak D call: TRBD1 (5 bases). Germline CDR1 and CDR2: MNHEY and SVGAGI. The CDR3 sequence is 14 residues long. Trimming shortened V by 6 bases and J by 4 bases, and 12 bases separated the two germline ends. The CDR3 DNA reads as TGTGCCAGCAGCCGACAGTATGTTAATGAAAAACTGTTTTTT. Its protein is CASSRQYVNEKLFF.

V usage is TRBV5-4 and J usage is TRBJ2-5; D may be TRBD2 (6 bases). V lost 7 bases to trimming and J lost 5 bases, with 15 bases between them. Germline V gene lookup returns CDR1 SGHNT and CDR2 YYREEE (reference sequence). The CDR3 loop spans 13 amino acids. In nucleotides, the CDR3 is TGTGCCAGCGGCATTGGGGGAGGCGAGACCCAGTACTTC. This sequence encodes CASGIGGGETQYF.

The chain uses TRBV6-5 and TRBJ2-7; no clear D gene. The V gene lost 6 bases and the J gene lost 2 bases, with 20 bases spanning the gap. Looked up from germline, CDR1 is MNHEY and CDR2 is SVGAGI. The CDR3 loop spans 16 amino acids. CDR3 coding DNA: TGTGCCAGCAGCTACGGCCAGCCCTCACAGACCTACGAGCAGTACTTC. Translation: CASSYGQPSQTYEQYF.

The chain carries TRBV5-6 and TRBJ1-1; D unclear. Germline V CDR1 and CDR2: SGHDT, YYEEEE. This CDR3 comprises 15 residues. Between the trimmed V and J ends, which lost 0 bases and 4 bases, there was a span of 13 bases. In DNA, the CDR3 is TGTGCCAGCAGCTTGGGGAGGCGGACGACCACTGAAGCTTTCTTT. It yields the protein CASSLGRRTTTEAFF. The full variable domain, with the rest looked up from reference TRBV5-6 and TRBJ1-1, is DAGVTQSPTHLIKTRGQQVTLRCSPKSGHDTVSWYQQALGQGPQFIFQYYEEEERQRGNFPDRFSGHQFPNYSSELNVNALLLGDSALYLCASSLGRRTTTEAFFGQGTRLTVV.

This chain joins TRBV7-2 and TRBJ2-7; 10 nucleotides line up with TRBD1. There are 14 residues in the CDR3. V trimming: 3 bases; J trimming: 2 bases; junction bases outside the gene matches: 1. Germline V gives CDR1 SGHTA, CDR2 FQGNSA. The CDR3 spells CASSFGTGAYEQYF. CDR3 DNA: TGTGCCAGCAGCTTCGGGACAGGGGCCTACGAGCAGTACTTC. Using reference TRBV7-2 and TRBJ2-7 for the parts outside the CDR3, the full variable domain is GAGVSQSPSNKVTEKGKDVELRCDPISGHTALYWYRQSLGQGLEFLIYFQGNSAPDKSGLPSDRFSAERTGGSVSTLTIQRTQQEDSAVYLCASSFGTGAYEQYFGPGTRLTVT.

J is TRBJ2-3 and V is TRBV7-8, with 9 bases that match TRBD1. Germline CDR1 reads SGHVS; CDR2 reads FQNEAQ. The CDR3 totals 16 residues. With 5 bases clipped from V and 3 bases from J, the junction kept 9 bases outside the gene matches. The CDR3 is CASSPTGTGITDTQYF. CDR3 coding DNA: TGTGCCAGCAGCCCAACCGGGACAGGGATAACAGATACGCAGTATTTT. The full variable domain, in which reference TRBV7-8 and TRBJ2-3 provide the parts outside the CDR3, is GAGVSQSPRYKVAKRGQDVALRCDPISGHVSLFWYQQALGQGPEFLTYFQNEAQLDKSGLPSDRFFAERPEGSVSTLKIQRTQQEDSAVYLCASSPTGTGITDTQYFGPGTRLTVL.

The DNA for the CDR3 is TGTGCCAGCAGCCAAGGTGGACTTAGTGACAATCAGCCCCAGCATTTT. It codes for CASSQGGLSDNQPQHF. The chain has TRBV3-1 (or the pseudogene TRBV3-2) and TRBJ1-5; D not resolved. The CDR3 runs to 16 residues. CDR1 is LGHDT, CDR2 YNNKEL, per germline (reference sequence). The V end was cut by 1 base, the J end by 3 bases, with 13 bases between.

The gene calls are TRBV19 and TRBJ1-1; no clear D. Germline CDR1 is LNHDA and CDR2 is SQIVND (reference sequence). The CDR3 is 13 amino acids. The germline V and J ends were trimmed by 7 bases and 0 bases, with 9 bases remaining between them. CDR3 in amino acids: CASNAGLNTEAFF. The CDR3 DNA reads TGTGCCAGTAACGCAGGTCTGAACACTGAAGCTTTCTTT.

In this sample, this clone turned up once. The V gene is TRBV6-4, the J gene TRBJ2-1; 10 nucleotides line up with TRBD1. The CDR3 has 16 amino acids. After removal of 0 bases from V and 9 bases from J, the junction contained 8 bases not matched to a gene. Germline assignment: CDR1 MRHNA and CDR2 SNTAGT. The CDR3 here is CASSDSGGQGIGEQFF. DNA for the CDR3: TGTGCCAGCAGTGACTCGGGGGGACAGGGGATAGGTGAGCAGTTCTTC.

The chain joins TRBV28 to TRBJ2-3; tentative D call: TRBD2 (7 bases). Germline CDR1 and CDR2: MDHEN and SYDVKM. This CDR3 is built from 15 residues. Deletions cut 6 bases from V and 4 bases from J, with 17 bases between. The chain's CDR3 is CASRRTGGLADTQYF. The CDR3, as DNA: TGTGCCAGCAGAAGGACGGGGGGCCTGGCAGATACGCAGTATTTT.

The chain is built from TRBV10-3 and TRBJ1-1; TRBD1 is a possible D gene (5 bases). V was clipped by 10 bases and J by 0 bases, with 15 bases between them. This CDR3 spans 14 amino acids. Germline loops: CDR1 ENHRY, CDR2 SYGVKD. This chain's CDR3 is CATWDGGLNTEAFF. The DNA of the CDR3 is TGTGCCACCTGGGACGGCGGTTTGAACACTGAAGCTTTCTTT.

The chain recombines TRBV6-2 or TRBV6-3 with TRBJ1-5; no reliable D call. CDR3 length: 14 residues. Trimming pared 2 bases from V and 9 bases from J, leaving 14 bases between. Germline V CDR1 and CDR2: MNHEY, SVGEGT. The CDR3: CASSYLTGWGPQHF. As DNA, the CDR3 is TGTGCCAGCAGTTACCTGACGGGATGGGGGCCCCAGCATTTT.

CDR3 DNA: TGTGCCAGCACCGAACGAGGGGGTAATTTGAACACCGGGGAGCTGTTTTTT. Its translation: CASTERGGNLNTGELFF. The chain is built from TRBV28 and TRBJ2-2; possibly TRBD1 for D (6 bases). This CDR3 region has 17 residues. The ends were cut back, 7 bases at V and 1 base at J, with 19 bases in the middle. Germline assignment: CDR1 MDHEN and CDR2 SYDVKM. Full variable domain (missing parts from reference TRBV28 and TRBJ2-2): DVKVTQSSRYLVKRTGEKVFLECVQDMDHENMFWYRQDPGLGLRLIYFSYDVKMKEKGDIPEGYSVSREKKERFSLILESASTNQTSMYLCASTERGGNLNTGELFFGEGSRLTVL.